A selection of T cell receptor beta chains follows, all from one sample in a study of cytomegalovirus exposure and HLA in healthy donors. Only in-frame clones appear in the TCRdb table, and some are missing; sequencing was by immunoSEQ multiplex PCR. The sample includes about 330,000 clones, around 90% seen only once; the top ten take roughly 1.2%. The sample taken for sequencing was PBMCs. The receptors come from a woman aged 25 to 39 in good health and CMV-seropositive. CDR3s include the opening cysteine and the closing phenylalanine or tryptophan. The D gene is left open where the match is weak. Clone sizes are given selectively: once, few, many, or a class where the clone is expanded.

j_gene	abundance	v_gene	d_gene	CDR3aa	CDR3nt
TRBJ1-1	.	TRBV5-1	.	CASSLTGMNTEAFF	TGCGCCAGCAGTCTTACAGGGATGAACACTGAAGCTTTCTTT
TRBJ1-5	once	TRBV28	TRBD1	CASSSEGQGHQPQHF	TGTGCCAGCAGTTCCGAGGGACAGGGCCATCAGCCCCAGCATTTT
TRBJ1-5	.	TRBV7-9	.	CASSLSGLNQPQHF	TGTGCCAGCAGCTTATCAGGGCTCAATCAGCCCCAGCATTTT
TRBJ2-3	.	TRBV12-5	TRBD1	CASGSGTGSTDTQYF	TGTGCTAGTGGTTCCGGGACAGGGAGCACAGATACGCAGTATTTT
TRBJ2-7	.	TRBV7-6	.	CASSPLTSGYEQYF	TGTGCCAGCAGCCCCCTGACCAGCGGGTACGAGCAGTACTTC
TRBJ1-2	.	TRBV30	.	CAWSPDLTPYGYTF	TGTGCCTGGAGTCCGGACCTAACCCCCTATGGCTACACCTTC
TRBJ2-2	.	TRBV6-5	.	CASSYGVGELFF	TGTGCCAGCAGTTACGGGGTGGGGGAGCTGTTTTTT
TRBJ2-7	.	TRBV11-2	TRBD2	CASSLEASGLEQYF	TGTGCCAGCAGCTTAGAGGCTAGCGGCTTGGAGCAGTACTTC
TRBJ2-7	.	TRBV5-6	TRBD1	CASSFGQGALEQYF	TGTGCCAGCAGCTTTGGGCAGGGGGCCCTCGAGCAGTACTTC
TRBJ1-2	.	TRBV30	.	CAWTRMGGQKNRLGTF	TGTGCCTGGACACGGATGGGCGGACAAAAAAACAGGCTAGGTACCTTC
TRBJ2-3	.	TRBV10-3	.	CAIWLTDTDTQYF	TGTGCCATCTGGTTAACAGACACAGATACGCAGTATTTT
TRBJ2-7	.	TRBV19	TRBD1	CASKGTGLHEQYF	TGTGCCAGTAAGGGGACAGGACTCCACGAGCAGTACTTC
TRBJ1-2	few	TRBV2	TRBD1	CASRDDRGGYTF	TGTGCCAGCAGAGACGACAGGGGTGGCTACACCTTC
TRBJ2-1	.	TRBV7-2	TRBD2	CASSPYSGSSYNEQFF	TGTGCCAGCAGCCCCTACAGCGGGAGCTCCTACAATGAGCAGTTCTTC
TRBJ2-3	.	TRBV7-2	.	CASSLEAGTLRGGTQYF	TGTGCCAGCAGCTTAGAGGCGGGAACCTTGAGGGGGGGTACGCAGTATTTT
TRBJ2-1	.	TRBV2	TRBD2	CASSVGVAGANNEQFF	TGTGCCAGCAGTGTGGGGGTAGCGGGAGCGAACAATGAGCAGTTCTTC
TRBJ1-1	.	TRBV19	.	CASSIVRGTEAFF	TGTGCCAGTAGTATAGTCCGGGGGACTGAAGCTTTCTTT
TRBJ1-5	once	TRBV30	.	CAWSGLTDSNQPQHF	TGTGCCTGGAGTGGCCTGACAGATAGCAATCAGCCCCAGCATTTT
TRBJ1-2	.	TRBV18	.	CASSEQGGGYTF	TGTGCCAGCTCGGAACAGGGAGGAGGCTACACCTTC
TRBJ2-7	.	TRBV6-1	TRBD1	CASSRDRVLHEQYF	TGTGCCAGCAGCCGGGACAGGGTTCTCCACGAGCAGTACTTC
TRBJ1-5	.	TRBV30	.	CAWSERQQVSNQPQHF	TGTGCCTGGAGTGAACGACAACAGGTTAGCAATCAGCCCCAGCATTTT
TRBJ1-5	.	TRBV28	TRBD1	CASSPQGDRDQPQHF	TGTGCCAGCAGTCCCCAGGGGGACAGAGATCAGCCCCAGCATTTT
TRBJ1-5	.	TRBV27	.	CASIRKYGGAAGSNQPQHF	TGTGCCAGCATACGGAAGTATGGGGGCGCCGCGGGGAGCAATCAGCCCCAGCATTTT
TRBJ1-5	.	TRBV28	.	CASTQRMGYNQPQHF	TGTGCCAGCACCCAAAGGATGGGTTACAATCAGCCCCAGCATTTT
TRBJ2-7	.	TRBV30	.	CAWSGDTVEQYF	TGTGCCTGGAGTGGGGACACCGTCGAGCAGTACTTC
TRBJ2-5	.	TRBV7-3	.	CASSLSGFAEETQYF	TGTGCCAGCAGCTTAAGTGGATTTGCAGAAGAGACCCAGTACTTC
TRBJ2-1	.	TRBV25-1	.	CASSEDWGGNNEQFF	TGTGCCAGCAGTGAAGATTGGGGGGGCAACAATGAGCAGTTCTTC
TRBJ2-2	once	TRBV7-6	.	CASSLTSSPPGELFF	TGTGCCAGCAGCCTGACCTCTAGTCCCCCCGGGGAGCTGTTTTTT
TRBJ2-1	.	TRBV12-5	.	CASGLARGEQFF	TGTGCTAGTGGTTTGGCTAGAGGGGAGCAGTTCTTC
TRBJ1-3	.	TRBV30	.	CAWSPFSANTIYF	TGTGCCTGGAGTCCGTTTTCCGCAAACACCATATATTTT
TRBJ2-2	.	TRBV28	TRBD1	CASRDRRTNTGELFF	TGTGCCAGCAGGGACAGGCGTACGAACACCGGGGAGCTGTTTTTT
TRBJ1-1	.	TRBV27	.	CASSLLDMNTEAFF	TGTGCCAGCAGTCTCCTTGACATGAACACTGAAGCTTTCTTT
TRBJ2-1	.	TRBV9	.	CASSVDIHEQFF	TGTGCCAGCAGCGTAGATATCCATGAGCAGTTCTTC
TRBJ2-3	.	TRBV28	TRBD1	CASSPLEQGHTQYF	TGTGCCAGCAGTCCACTAGAACAGGGGCATACGCAGTATTTT
TRBJ1-1	.	TRBV9	.	CASSPPLTEAFF	TGTGCCAGCAGCCCGCCCCTTACTGAAGCTTTCTTT
TRBJ2-7	once	TRBV4-3	TRBD2	CASSQDLAGEYEQYF	TGCGCCAGCAGCCAAGATCTGGCGGGGGAATACGAGCAGTACTTC
TRBJ1-1	.	TRBV5-6	.	CASSLWRDTEAFF	TGTGCCAGCAGCTTGTGGCGGGACACTGAAGCTTTCTTT
TRBJ2-1	.	TRBV20-1	.	CSARLYNEQFF	TGCAGTGCCAGATTGTACAATGAGCAGTTCTTC
TRBJ2-7	.	TRBV5-1	TRBD1	CASSRTGAYEQYF	TGCGCCAGCAGCCGGACAGGGGCCTACGAGCAGTACTTC
TRBJ2-1	.	TRBV28	.	CASSRTTYNEQFF	TGTGCCAGCAGCCGGACTACCTACAATGAGCAGTTCTTC
TRBJ2-3	.	TRBV9	TRBD2	CASSVQGLAGSTDTQYF	TGTGCCAGCAGCGTACAGGGACTAGCGGGGAGCACAGATACGCAGTATTTT
TRBJ2-7	.	TRBV28	TRBD2	CASSLGGRGDEQYF	TGTGCCAGCAGTTTAGGCGGGAGGGGCGACGAGCAGTACTTC
TRBJ2-1	.	TRBV6-1	TRBD2	CASSEGMAGENFF	TGTGCCAGCAGTGAAGGAATGGCGGGAGAGAATTTCTTC
TRBJ2-1	.	TRBV11-2	TRBD2	CASSTGTSGSNEQFF	TGTGCCAGCAGCACCGGGACTAGCGGGAGCAATGAGCAGTTCTTC
TRBJ1-1	.	TRBV9	.	CASSVDMGGLNTEAFF	TGTGCCAGCAGCGTAGATATGGGGGGGCTGAACACTGAAGCTTTCTTT
TRBJ2-1	.	TRBV27	.	CASSTYNEQFF	TGTGCCAGCAGCACATACAATGAGCAGTTCTTC
TRBJ1-2	.	TRBV28	TRBD1	CASIGTGTGSRLLPYTF	TGTGCCAGCATCGGAACGGGGACAGGTTCTAGATTACTCCCCTACACCTTC
TRBJ1-3	once	TRBV30	.	CAWSVPEGSDTIYF	TGTGCCTGGAGTGTACCGGAGGGTTCGGACACCATATATTTT
TRBJ1-3	.	TRBV25-1	.	CASSEYRSGNTIYF	TGTGCCAGCAGTGAATACCGTTCCGGAAACACCATATATTTT
TRBJ1-1	.	TRBV18	.	CASSSNRAEAFF	TGTGCCAGCTCATCAAACAGGGCTGAAGCTTTCTTT
TRBJ1-3	.	TRBV27	TRBD1	CASSPSGQGWGNTIYF	TGTGCCAGCAGTCCCAGCGGACAGGGGTGGGGAAACACCATATATTTT
TRBJ1-5	.	TRBV4-3	.	CASSQDRFYNQPQHF	TGCGCCAGCAGCCAAGATCGCTTTTACAATCAGCCCCAGCATTTT
TRBJ1-2	.	TRBV29-1	.	CSVEPQGHGPFLTF	TGCAGCGTTGAACCCCAAGGGCATGGCCCTTTTTTGACCTTC
TRBJ2-7	.	TRBV7-2	TRBD2	CASSSRLAGGSDEQYF	TGTGCCAGCAGCAGTCGCTTAGCGGGAGGATCGGACGAGCAGTACTTC